This T cell receptor beta chain was captured by sequencing in a study of blood T cell repertoires in COVID-19. Study at large: From T cells, B-cell-depleted T cells, or PBMCs came the material, which was cDNA or gDNA.

The CDR3 has 14 amino acids. With 4 bases clipped from V and 5 bases from J, the junction kept 2 bases outside the gene matches. The germline V gene encodes CDR1 LNHDA and CDR2 SQIVND (reference sequence). Measured with immunoSEQ multiplex PCR; TCRdb has only the in-frame clones, and not every one. Found here are tens of thousands of clones, just over 85% of them singletons; the top ten hold about a tenth. The chain employs TRBV19 and TRBJ2-7; 13 bases are a match to TRBD2. The sample taken for sequencing was peripheral blood. This TCR was recovered from a man in his 70s with active or convalescent COVID-19. CDR3: CASSRGLAGHEQYF. DNA for the CDR3: TGTGCCAGTAGTAGGGGACTAGCGGGGCACGAGCAGTACTTC.